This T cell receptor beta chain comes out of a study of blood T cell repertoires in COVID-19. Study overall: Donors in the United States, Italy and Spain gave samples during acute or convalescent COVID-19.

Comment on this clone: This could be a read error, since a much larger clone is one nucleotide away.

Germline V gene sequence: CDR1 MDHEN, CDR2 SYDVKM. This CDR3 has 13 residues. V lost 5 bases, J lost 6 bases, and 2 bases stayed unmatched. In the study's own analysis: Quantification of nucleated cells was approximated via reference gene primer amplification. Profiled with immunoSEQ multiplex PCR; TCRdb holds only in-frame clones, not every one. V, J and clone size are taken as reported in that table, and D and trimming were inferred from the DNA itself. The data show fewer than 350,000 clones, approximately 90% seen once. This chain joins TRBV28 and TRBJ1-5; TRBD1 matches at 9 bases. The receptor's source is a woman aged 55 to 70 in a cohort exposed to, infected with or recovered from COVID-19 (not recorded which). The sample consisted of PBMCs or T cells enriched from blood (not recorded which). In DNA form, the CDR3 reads TGTGCCAGCAGTCGGGACAGGGTTCAGCCCCAGCATTTT. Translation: CASSRDRVQPQHF.